The rows below give T cell receptor beta chains drawn from one sample of a study of cytomegalovirus exposure and HLA in healthy donors. The method was immunoSEQ multiplex PCR; TCRdb's version includes in-frame clones alone and lacks a portion of them. The table lists 65,000 or so clones, around 95% of them singletons. The sequenced sample consisted of PBMCs. The receptors come from a man between 18 and 35 years old in good health and CMV-seropositive. Each CDR3 is given with its conserved first and last residue. Each record gives: CDR3 DNA, CDR3 protein, V gene, D gene, clone size, J gene. A D gene is named only where the DNA matches it firmly. A clone size is listed for some rows: how often the clone was seen (once, few, many), or a class if it is expanded.

cdr3_nt: TGTGCCAGTGGGAGATTCACAGATACGCAGTATTTT
cdr3_aa: CASGRFTDTQYF
v_call: TRBV2
d_call: .
clone_size: .
j_call: TRBJ2-3

cdr3_nt: TGTGCCAGCAGCGGCCGGGACAGGGGCTACGAGCAGTACTTC
cdr3_aa: CASSGRDRGYEQYF
v_call: TRBV5-6
d_call: TRBD1
clone_size: .
j_call: TRBJ2-7

cdr3_nt: TGTGCCAGCAGCCAATTACAGGGCACTTCGAGGGGGGCCAACGTCCTGACTTTC
cdr3_aa: CASSQLQGTSRGANVLTF
v_call: TRBV4-2
d_call: .
clone_size: .
j_call: TRBJ2-6

cdr3_nt: TGTGCCAGCAGCGTAACGGGACAGGGGTATGGCTACACCTTC
cdr3_aa: CASSVTGQGYGYTF
v_call: TRBV7-9
d_call: TRBD1
clone_size: .
j_call: TRBJ1-2

cdr3_nt: TGTGCCAGCAGCCCCTTCGGGTCCTACGAGCAGTACTTC
cdr3_aa: CASSPFGSYEQYF
v_call: TRBV7-2
d_call: .
clone_size: .
j_call: TRBJ2-7

cdr3_nt: TGCAGCGTTGTCCCCGCAGACAGGAACGAGCAGTACTTC
cdr3_aa: CSVVPADRNEQYF
v_call: TRBV29-1
d_call: .
clone_size: .
j_call: TRBJ2-7

cdr3_nt: TGTGCCAGCAGGGAGGACGTAAATCAGCCCCAGCATTTT
cdr3_aa: CASREDVNQPQHF
v_call: TRBV27
d_call: .
clone_size: few
j_call: TRBJ1-5

cdr3_nt: TGTGCCAGCAGCCAAGGGCGAGGAGTTATGCTGTTTTTT
cdr3_aa: CASSQGRGVMLFF
v_call: TRBV14
d_call: .
clone_size: .
j_call: TRBJ1-4

cdr3_nt: TGTGCCAGCAGCCAAGCAGGGGGTAACGAGCAGTACTTC
cdr3_aa: CASSQAGGNEQYF
v_call: TRBV7-9
d_call: TRBD1
clone_size: .
j_call: TRBJ2-7

cdr3_nt: TGTGCCAGCAGCCATCTAGCGGGGGGTGGCACAGATACGCAGTATTTT
cdr3_aa: CASSHLAGGGTDTQYF
v_call: TRBV7-2
d_call: TRBD2
clone_size: .
j_call: TRBJ2-3

cdr3_nt: TGTGCCAGCAGCCCCAGGGGAGGGTCCTACGAGCAGTACTTC
cdr3_aa: CASSPRGGSYEQYF
v_call: TRBV5-8
d_call: .
clone_size: .
j_call: TRBJ2-7

cdr3_nt: TGTGCCAGCAGGGGGACAGCGACCAGAAACTATGGCTACACCTTC
cdr3_aa: CASRGTATRNYGYTF
v_call: TRBV6-6
d_call: TRBD1
clone_size: .
j_call: TRBJ1-2

cdr3_nt: TGTGCCAGCAGCTTTAACGGTGAGTCGCCCCAGCATTTT
cdr3_aa: CASSFNGESPQHF
v_call: TRBV7-9
d_call: .
clone_size: .
j_call: TRBJ1-5

cdr3_nt: TGTGCCAGCAGCCAAACGGGAGCGGGCACCGGGGAGCTGTTTTTT
cdr3_aa: CASSQTGAGTGELFF
v_call: TRBV14
d_call: .
clone_size: .
j_call: TRBJ2-2

cdr3_nt: TGTGCCAGTAGTACCGACAGGGGGCTACAAGGCTACACCTTC
cdr3_aa: CASSTDRGLQGYTF
v_call: TRBV19
d_call: TRBD1
clone_size: .
j_call: TRBJ1-2

cdr3_nt: TGCAGCGTTGGGGAGGGAGTTCGGGCCGAGCAGTACTTC
cdr3_aa: CSVGEGVRAEQYF
v_call: TRBV29-1
d_call: TRBD2
clone_size: .
j_call: TRBJ2-7

cdr3_nt: TGTGCCAGCAGTGAACGAACAGAAGGCTACACCTTC
cdr3_aa: CASSERTEGYTF
v_call: TRBV6-1
d_call: .
clone_size: once
j_call: TRBJ1-2

cdr3_nt: TGTGCCAGCAGGGAACAGGGGACCTACAATGAGCAGTTCTTC
cdr3_aa: CASREQGTYNEQFF
v_call: TRBV25-1
d_call: TRBD1
clone_size: .
j_call: TRBJ2-1

cdr3_nt: TGTGCCAGCAGCCCTAGGACAGGGGGCTTCTACGAGCAGTACTTC
cdr3_aa: CASSPRTGGFYEQYF
v_call: TRBV7-9
d_call: TRBD1
clone_size: .
j_call: TRBJ2-7

cdr3_nt: TGTGCCAGTCGACGGACAGGGCTGAACGAGCAGTACTTC
cdr3_aa: CASRRTGLNEQYF
v_call: TRBV19
d_call: TRBD1
clone_size: .
j_call: TRBJ2-7

cdr3_nt: TGTGCCAGCAGTGAGGAGACAGGTTGGACCTATACGCAGTATTTT
cdr3_aa: CASSEETGWTYTQYF
v_call: TRBV6-4
d_call: .
clone_size: .
j_call: TRBJ2-3

cdr3_nt: TGCGCCAGCAGCCAAGGTCAGGGCTCCTACAATGAGCAGTTCTTC
cdr3_aa: CASSQGQGSYNEQFF
v_call: TRBV4-3
d_call: .
clone_size: .
j_call: TRBJ2-1

cdr3_nt: TGCGCCAGCAGCCAAGGACACCTGAGCTCCTACGAGCAGTACTTC
cdr3_aa: CASSQGHLSSYEQYF
v_call: TRBV4-1
d_call: .
clone_size: once
j_call: TRBJ2-7

cdr3_nt: TGCGCCAGCAGCCACCCCAAAACAGGGACCACTAATGAAAAACTGTTTTTT
cdr3_aa: CASSHPKTGTTNEKLFF
v_call: TRBV4-1
d_call: .
clone_size: .
j_call: TRBJ1-4

cdr3_nt: TGCGCCATTCCCCCAGGTTTAGGGGATCAGCCCCAGCATTTT
cdr3_aa: CAIPPGLGDQPQHF
v_call: TRBV4-3
d_call: .
clone_size: .
j_call: TRBJ1-5

cdr3_nt: TGTGCCACCAGCTCCCGTGGGGGCTTGAATGAAAAACTGTTTTTT
cdr3_aa: CATSSRGGLNEKLFF
v_call: TRBV15
d_call: .
clone_size: .
j_call: TRBJ1-4

cdr3_nt: TGCGCCAGCAGCCAAGATTTAGAGGGATCTTTCTCGAAGCAAGCTTTCTTT
cdr3_aa: CASSQDLEGSFSKQAFF
v_call: TRBV4-1
d_call: .
clone_size: .
j_call: TRBJ1-1

cdr3_nt: TGTGCCTCGCACCCGGGACAAATATATCAGCCCCAGCATTTT
cdr3_aa: CASHPGQIYQPQHF
v_call: TRBV2
d_call: .
clone_size: .
j_call: TRBJ1-5

cdr3_nt: TGTGCCAGCAGCCCCCTCGACAGCTCCTACAATGAGCAGTTCTTC
cdr3_aa: CASSPLDSSYNEQFF
v_call: TRBV7-3
d_call: .
clone_size: .
j_call: TRBJ2-1

cdr3_nt: TGTGCCAGCACCTCGACTAGTCTGAATGAGCAGTTCTTC
cdr3_aa: CASTSTSLNEQFF
v_call: TRBV25-1
d_call: .
clone_size: .
j_call: TRBJ2-1

cdr3_nt: TGCAGCGTTGAGGACATAGGGTCCTCCCTCCACTTT
cdr3_aa: CSVEDIGSSLHF
v_call: TRBV29-1
d_call: .
clone_size: once
j_call: TRBJ1-6

cdr3_nt: TGTGCCAGCAGCCCGACGACAGGGTCTAGCGAAAAACTGTTTTTT
cdr3_aa: CASSPTTGSSEKLFF
v_call: TRBV6-5
d_call: TRBD1
clone_size: .
j_call: TRBJ1-4